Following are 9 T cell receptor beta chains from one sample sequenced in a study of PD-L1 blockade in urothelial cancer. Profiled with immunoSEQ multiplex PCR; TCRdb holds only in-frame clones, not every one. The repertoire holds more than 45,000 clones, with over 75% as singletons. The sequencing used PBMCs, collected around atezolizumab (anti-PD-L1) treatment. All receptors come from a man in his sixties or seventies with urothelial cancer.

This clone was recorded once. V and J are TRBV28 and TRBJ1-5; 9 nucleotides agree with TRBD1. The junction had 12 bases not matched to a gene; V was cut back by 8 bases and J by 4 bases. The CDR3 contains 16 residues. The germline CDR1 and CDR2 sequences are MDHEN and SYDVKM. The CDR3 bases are TGTGCCAGCTCCTCCGGGACAGGGATTGGGAATCAGCCCCAGCATTTT. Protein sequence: CASSSGTGIGNQPQHF.

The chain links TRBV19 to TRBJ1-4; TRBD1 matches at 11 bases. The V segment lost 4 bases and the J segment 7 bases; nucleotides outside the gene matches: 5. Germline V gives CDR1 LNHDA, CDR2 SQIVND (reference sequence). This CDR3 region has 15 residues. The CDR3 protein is CASSSGQGAPEKLFF. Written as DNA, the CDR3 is TGTGCCAGTAGTAGCGGACAGGGGGCGCCTGAAAAACTGTTTTTT.

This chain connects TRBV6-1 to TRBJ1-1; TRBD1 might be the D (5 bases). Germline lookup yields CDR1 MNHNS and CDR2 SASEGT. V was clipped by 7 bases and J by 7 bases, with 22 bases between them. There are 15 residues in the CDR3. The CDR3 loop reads CASNTMAGNYGEAFF. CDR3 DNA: TGTGCCAGCAATACCATGGCAGGGAATTACGGTGAAGCTTTCTTT.

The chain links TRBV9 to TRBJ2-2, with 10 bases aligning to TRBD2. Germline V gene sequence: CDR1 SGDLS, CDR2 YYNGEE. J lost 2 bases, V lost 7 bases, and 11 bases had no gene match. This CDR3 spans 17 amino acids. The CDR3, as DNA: TGTGCCAGCTCGGCGGGGGGACTAGCGTTAAACACCGGGGAGCTGTTTTTT. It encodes CASSAGGLALNTGELFF.

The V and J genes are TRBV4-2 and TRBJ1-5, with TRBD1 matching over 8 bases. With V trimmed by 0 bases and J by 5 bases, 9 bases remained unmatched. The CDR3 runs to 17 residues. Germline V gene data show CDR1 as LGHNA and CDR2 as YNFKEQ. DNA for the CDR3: TGTGCCAGCAGCCAAGATCAAGCGGGACAGGAGTATCAGCCCCAGCATTTT. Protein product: CASSQDQAGQEYQPQHF.

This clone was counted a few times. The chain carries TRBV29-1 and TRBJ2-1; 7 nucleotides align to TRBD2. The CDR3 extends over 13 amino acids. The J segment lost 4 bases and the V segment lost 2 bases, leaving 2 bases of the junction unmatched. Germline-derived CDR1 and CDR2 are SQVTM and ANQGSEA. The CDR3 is CSVEHGGYNEQFF. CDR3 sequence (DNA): TGCAGCGTTGAACACGGGGGGTACAATGAGCAGTTCTTC.

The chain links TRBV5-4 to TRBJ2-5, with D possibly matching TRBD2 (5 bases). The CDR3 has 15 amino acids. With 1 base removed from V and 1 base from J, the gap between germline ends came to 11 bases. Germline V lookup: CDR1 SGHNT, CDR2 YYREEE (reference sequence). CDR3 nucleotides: TGTGCCAGCAGCTTGAAGGAAGCGGTCCAAGAGACCCAGTACTTC. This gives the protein CASSLKEAVQETQYF.

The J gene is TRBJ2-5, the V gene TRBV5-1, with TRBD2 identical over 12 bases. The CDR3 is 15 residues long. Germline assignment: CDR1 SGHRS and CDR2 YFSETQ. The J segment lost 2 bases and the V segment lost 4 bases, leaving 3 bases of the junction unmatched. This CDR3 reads CASSRLAGGQETQYF. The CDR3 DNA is TGCGCCAGCAGCCGGCTAGCGGGAGGGCAAGAGACCCAGTACTTC.

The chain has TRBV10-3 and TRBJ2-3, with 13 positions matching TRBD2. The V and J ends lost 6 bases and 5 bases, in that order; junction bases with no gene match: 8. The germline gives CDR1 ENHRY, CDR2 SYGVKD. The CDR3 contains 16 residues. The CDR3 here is CAISKGLAGEGDTQYF. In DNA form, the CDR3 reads TGTGCCATCAGCAAAGGACTAGCGGGAGAAGGAGATACGCAGTATTTT.